This T cell receptor beta chain was obtained from a study of cytomegalovirus exposure and HLA in healthy donors. Study-level points and caveats: 150 or so TCR beta chains were listed as cytomegalovirus-associated. In vitro assays verified that three CMV-associated chains recognized CMV antigens specifically.

Comment on this clone: Its target is unknown.

The donors were members of the validation cohort comprising 100 to 150 subjects, separate from the roughly 670-subject first cohort. Germline assignment: CDR1 SGHDT and CDR2 YYEEEE. The CDR3 loop spans 15 amino acids. V lost 1 base to trimming and J lost 6 bases; unmatched junction nucleotides: 2. Repertoires were generated with immunoSEQ multiplex PCR, while TCRdb's copy carries only in-frame clones and drops some. This table holds 110,000 or so clones, about 83% found once. Input material: PBMCs. The J gene is TRBJ2-1, the V gene TRBV5-6; 12 bases line up with TRBD2. This receptor was obtained from a woman in her twenties or thirties in good health and CMV-seronegative. The CDR3: CASSLTSGGLNEQFF. In DNA, the CDR3 is TGTGCCAGCAGCTTGACTAGCGGGGGGCTCAATGAGCAGTTCTTC.